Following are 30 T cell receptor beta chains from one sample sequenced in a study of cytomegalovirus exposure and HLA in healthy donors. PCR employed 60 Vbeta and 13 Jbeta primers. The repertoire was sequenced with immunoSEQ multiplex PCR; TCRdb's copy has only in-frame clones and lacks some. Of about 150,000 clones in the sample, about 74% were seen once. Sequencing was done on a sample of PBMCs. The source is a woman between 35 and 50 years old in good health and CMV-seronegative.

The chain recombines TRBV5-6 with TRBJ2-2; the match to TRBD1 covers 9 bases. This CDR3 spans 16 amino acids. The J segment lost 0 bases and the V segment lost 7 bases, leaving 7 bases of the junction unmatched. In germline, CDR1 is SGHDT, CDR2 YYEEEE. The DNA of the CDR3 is TGTGCCAGCTTGGACAGGGGAGGATCGAACACCGGGGAGCTGTTTTTT. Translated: CASLDRGGSNTGELFF.

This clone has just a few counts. The CDR3 DNA reads as TGTGCCAGCTCAGGTAGACAGAAATACGAGCAGTACTTC. Translated, it gives CASSGRQKYEQYF. The chain combines TRBV6-4 with TRBJ2-7; D perhaps matches TRBD1 (5 bases). The V and J ends lost 8 bases and 4 bases respectively, with 15 bases between them. Germline V gene lookup returns CDR1 MRHNA and CDR2 SNTAGT. CDR3 length equals 13 residues.

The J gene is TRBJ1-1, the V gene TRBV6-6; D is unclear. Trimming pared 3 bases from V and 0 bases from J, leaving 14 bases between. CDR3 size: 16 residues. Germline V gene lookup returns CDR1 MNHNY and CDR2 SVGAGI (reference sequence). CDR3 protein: CASSYGRRGMNTEAFF. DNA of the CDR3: TGTGCCAGCAGTTATGGGCGGCGGGGAATGAACACTGAAGCTTTCTTT.

In nucleotides, the CDR3 is TGTGCCAGCATCGGCGGCGGGGGGGCCGTCGACACCGGGGAGCTGTTTTTT. It codes for CASIGGGGAVDTGELFF. The chain joins TRBV2 to TRBJ2-2; 9 bases align to TRBD2. Germline values: CDR1 SNHLY, CDR2 FYNNEI. This CDR3 comprises 17 residues. The J segment lost 3 bases and the V segment lost 7 bases, leaving 12 bases of the junction unmatched.

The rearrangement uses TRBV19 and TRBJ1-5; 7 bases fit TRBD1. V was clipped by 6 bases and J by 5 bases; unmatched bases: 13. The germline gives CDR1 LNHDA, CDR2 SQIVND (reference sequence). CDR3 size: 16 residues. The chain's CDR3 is CASSPPGGLRDQPQHF. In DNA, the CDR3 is TGTGCCAGTAGCCCCCCAGGGGGGCTTCGGGATCAGCCCCAGCATTTT.

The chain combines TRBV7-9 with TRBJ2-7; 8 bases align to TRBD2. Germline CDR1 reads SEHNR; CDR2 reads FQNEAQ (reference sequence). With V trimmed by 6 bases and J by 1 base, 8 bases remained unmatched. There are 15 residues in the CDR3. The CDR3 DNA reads TGTGCCAGCAGTCCGAGCGGGGGCTCGTCCTACGAGCAGTACTTC. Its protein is CASSPSGGSSYEQYF.

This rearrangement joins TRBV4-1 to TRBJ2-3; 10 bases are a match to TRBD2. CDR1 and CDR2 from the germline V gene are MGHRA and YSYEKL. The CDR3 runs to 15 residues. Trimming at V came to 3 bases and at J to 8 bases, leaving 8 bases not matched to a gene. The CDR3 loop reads CASSQPASGRPTQYF. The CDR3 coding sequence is TGCGCCAGCAGCCAGCCGGCTAGCGGGAGACCTACGCAGTATTTT.

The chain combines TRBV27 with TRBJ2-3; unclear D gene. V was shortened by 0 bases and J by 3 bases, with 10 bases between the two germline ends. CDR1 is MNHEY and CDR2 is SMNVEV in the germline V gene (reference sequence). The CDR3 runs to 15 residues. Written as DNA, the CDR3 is TGTGCCAGCAGTTTATCGAAGGCAGCGACAGATACGCAGTATTTT. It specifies CASSLSKAATDTQYF.

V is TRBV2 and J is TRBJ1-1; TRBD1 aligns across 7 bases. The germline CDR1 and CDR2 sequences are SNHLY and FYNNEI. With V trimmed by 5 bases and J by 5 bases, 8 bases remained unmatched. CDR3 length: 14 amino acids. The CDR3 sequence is CASSLATGITEAFF. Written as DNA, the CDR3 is TGTGCCAGCAGTCTGGCGACAGGGATTACTGAAGCTTTCTTT. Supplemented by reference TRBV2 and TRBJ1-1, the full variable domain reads EPEVTQTPSHQVTQMGQEVILRCVPISNHLYFYWYRQILGQKVEFLVSFYNNEISEKSEIFDDQFSVERPDGSNFTLKIRSTKLEDSAMYFCASSLATGITEAFFGQGTRLTVV.

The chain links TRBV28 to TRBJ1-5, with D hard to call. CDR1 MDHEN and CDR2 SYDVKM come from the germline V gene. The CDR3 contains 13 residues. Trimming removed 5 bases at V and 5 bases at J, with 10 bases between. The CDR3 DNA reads TGTGCCAGCAGTACTGTCACGGATCAGCCCCAGCATTTT. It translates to CASSTVTDQPQHF.

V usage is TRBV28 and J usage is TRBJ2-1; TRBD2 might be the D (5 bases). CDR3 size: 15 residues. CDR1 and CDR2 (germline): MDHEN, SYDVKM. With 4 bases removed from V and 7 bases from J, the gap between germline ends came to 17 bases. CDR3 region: CASSSPASGRNEQFF. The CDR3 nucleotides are TGTGCCAGCAGTTCGCCCGCGTCTGGGAGAAATGAGCAGTTCTTC.

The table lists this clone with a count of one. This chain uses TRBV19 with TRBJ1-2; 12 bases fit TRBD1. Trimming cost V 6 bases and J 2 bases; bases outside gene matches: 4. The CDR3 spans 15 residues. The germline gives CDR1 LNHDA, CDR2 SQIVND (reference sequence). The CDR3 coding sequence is TGTGCCAGTAGGGGACAGGGGGCCGGAAACTATGGCTACACCTTC. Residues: CASRGQGAGNYGYTF. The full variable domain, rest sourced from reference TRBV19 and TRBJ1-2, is DGGITQSPKYLFRKEGQNVTLSCEQNLNHDAMYWYRQDPGQGLRLIYYSQIVNDFQKGDIAEGYSVSREKKESFPLTVTSAQKNPTAFYLCASRGQGAGNYGYTFGSGTRLTVV.

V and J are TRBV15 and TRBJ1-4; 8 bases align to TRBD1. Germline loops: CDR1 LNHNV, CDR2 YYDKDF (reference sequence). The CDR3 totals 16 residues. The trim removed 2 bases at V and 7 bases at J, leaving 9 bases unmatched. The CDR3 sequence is CATSRSGTGRVEKLFF. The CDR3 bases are TGTGCCACCAGCAGATCAGGGACAGGTCGAGTTGAAAAACTGTTTTTT.

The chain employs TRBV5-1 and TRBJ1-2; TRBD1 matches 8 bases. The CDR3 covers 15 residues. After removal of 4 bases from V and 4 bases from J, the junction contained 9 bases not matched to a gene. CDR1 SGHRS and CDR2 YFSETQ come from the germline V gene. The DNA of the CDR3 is TGCGCCAGCAGCCAGGACAGGGAATCGACCTATGGCTACACCTTC. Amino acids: CASSQDRESTYGYTF.

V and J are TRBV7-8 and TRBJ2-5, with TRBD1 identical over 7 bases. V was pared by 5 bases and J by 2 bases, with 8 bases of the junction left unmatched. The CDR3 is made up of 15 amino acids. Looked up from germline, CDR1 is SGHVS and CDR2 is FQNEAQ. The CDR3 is CASSLQGRGQETQYF. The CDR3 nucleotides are TGTGCCAGCAGCCTACAGGGGAGAGGGCAAGAGACCCAGTACTTC.

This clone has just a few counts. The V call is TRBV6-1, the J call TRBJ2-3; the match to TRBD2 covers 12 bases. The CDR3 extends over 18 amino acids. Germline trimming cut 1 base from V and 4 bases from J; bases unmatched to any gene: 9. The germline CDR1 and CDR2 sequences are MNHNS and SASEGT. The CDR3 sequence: CASSEVPRLAGAPDTQYF. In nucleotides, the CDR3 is TGTGCCAGCAGTGAAGTCCCTCGACTAGCGGGGGCCCCAGATACGCAGTATTTT.

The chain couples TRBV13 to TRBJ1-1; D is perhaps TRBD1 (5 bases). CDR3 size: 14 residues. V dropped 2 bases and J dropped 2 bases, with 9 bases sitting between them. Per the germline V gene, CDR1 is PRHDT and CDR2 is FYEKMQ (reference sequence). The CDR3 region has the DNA TGTGCCAGCAGCTTACAGGGTATTAACACTGAAGCTTTCTTT. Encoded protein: CASSLQGINTEAFF.

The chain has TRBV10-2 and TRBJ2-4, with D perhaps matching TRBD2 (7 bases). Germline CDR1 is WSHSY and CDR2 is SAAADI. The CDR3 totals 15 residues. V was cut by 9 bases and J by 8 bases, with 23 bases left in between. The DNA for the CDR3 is TGCGCCAGTCACCCGGGGGGCGGTGTGGAGTACATTCAGTACTTC. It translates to CASHPGGGVEYIQYF.

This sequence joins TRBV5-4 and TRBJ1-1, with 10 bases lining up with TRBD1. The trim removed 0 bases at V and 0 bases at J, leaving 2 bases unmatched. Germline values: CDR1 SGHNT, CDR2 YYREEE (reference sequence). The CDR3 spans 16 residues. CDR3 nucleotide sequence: TGTGCCAGCAGCTTGGGACAGGGGGCTATGAACACTGAAGCTTTCTTT. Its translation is CASSLGQGAMNTEAFF.

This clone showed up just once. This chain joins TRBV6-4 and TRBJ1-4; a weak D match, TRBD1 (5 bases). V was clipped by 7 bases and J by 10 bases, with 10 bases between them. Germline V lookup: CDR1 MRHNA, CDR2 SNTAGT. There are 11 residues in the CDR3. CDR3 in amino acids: CASKPDRKLFF. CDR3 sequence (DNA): TGTGCCAGCAAACCCGACAGAAAACTGTTTTTT.

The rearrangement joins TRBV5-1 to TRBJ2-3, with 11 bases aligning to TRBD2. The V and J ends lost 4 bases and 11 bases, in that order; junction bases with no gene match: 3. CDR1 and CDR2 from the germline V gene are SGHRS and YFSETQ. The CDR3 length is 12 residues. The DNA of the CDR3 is TGCGCCAGCAGCGAAGGACTAGCGGGGCAGTATTTT. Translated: CASSEGLAGQYF.

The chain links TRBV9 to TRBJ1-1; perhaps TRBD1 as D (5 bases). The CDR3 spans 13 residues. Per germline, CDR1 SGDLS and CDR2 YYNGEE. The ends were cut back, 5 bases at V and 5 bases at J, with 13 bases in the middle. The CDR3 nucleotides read TGTGCCAGCAGTGCCCAGGGAGGGACTGAAGCTTTCTTT. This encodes CASSAQGGTEAFF.

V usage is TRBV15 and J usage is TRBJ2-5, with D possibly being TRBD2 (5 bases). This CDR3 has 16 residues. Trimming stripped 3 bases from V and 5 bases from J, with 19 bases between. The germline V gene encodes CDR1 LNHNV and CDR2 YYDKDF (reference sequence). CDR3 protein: CATSSSGNPGWETQYF. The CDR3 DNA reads TGTGCCACCAGCAGCTCCGGGAACCCCGGTTGGGAGACCCAGTACTTC. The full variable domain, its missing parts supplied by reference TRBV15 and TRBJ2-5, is DAMVIQNPRYQVTQFGKPVTLSCSQTLNHNVMYWYQQKSSQAPKLLFHYYDKDFNNEADTPDNFQSRRPNTSFCFLDIRSPGLGDTAMYLCATSSSGNPGWETQYFGPGTRLLVL.

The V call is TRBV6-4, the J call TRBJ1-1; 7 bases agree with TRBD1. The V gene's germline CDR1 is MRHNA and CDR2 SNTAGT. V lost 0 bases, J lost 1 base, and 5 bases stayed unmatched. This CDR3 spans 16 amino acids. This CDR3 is CASSDSIRTGNTEAFF. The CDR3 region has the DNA TGTGCCAGCAGTGACTCGATCCGGACAGGGAACACTGAAGCTTTCTTT.

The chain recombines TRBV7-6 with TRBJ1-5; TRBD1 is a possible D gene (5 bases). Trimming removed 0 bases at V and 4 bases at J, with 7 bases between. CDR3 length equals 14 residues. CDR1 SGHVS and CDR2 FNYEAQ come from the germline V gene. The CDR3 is CASSLAGGNQPQHF. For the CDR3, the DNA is TGTGCCAGCAGCTTAGCCGGGGGGAATCAGCCCCAGCATTTT.

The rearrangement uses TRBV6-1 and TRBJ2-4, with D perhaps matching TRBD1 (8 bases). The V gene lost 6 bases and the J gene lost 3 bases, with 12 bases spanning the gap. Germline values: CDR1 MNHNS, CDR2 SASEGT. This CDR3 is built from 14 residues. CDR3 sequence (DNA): TGTGCCAGCAGGACAGGGGAGGGCAAAAACATTCAGTACTTC. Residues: CASRTGEGKNIQYF.

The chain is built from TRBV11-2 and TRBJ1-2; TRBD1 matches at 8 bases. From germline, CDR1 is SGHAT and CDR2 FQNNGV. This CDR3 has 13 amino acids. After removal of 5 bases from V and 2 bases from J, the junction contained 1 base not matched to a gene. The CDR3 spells CASSRDRNYGYTF. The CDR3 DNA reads TGTGCCAGCAGCCGGGACAGGAACTATGGCTACACCTTC.

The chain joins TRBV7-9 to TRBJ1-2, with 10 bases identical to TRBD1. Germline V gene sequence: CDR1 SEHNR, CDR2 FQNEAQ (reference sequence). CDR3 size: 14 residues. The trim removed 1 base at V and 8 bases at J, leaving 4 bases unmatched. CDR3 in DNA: TGTGCCAGCAGCTTAGGACAGGGGGCGCAGGGCTACACCTTC. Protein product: CASSLGQGAQGYTF.

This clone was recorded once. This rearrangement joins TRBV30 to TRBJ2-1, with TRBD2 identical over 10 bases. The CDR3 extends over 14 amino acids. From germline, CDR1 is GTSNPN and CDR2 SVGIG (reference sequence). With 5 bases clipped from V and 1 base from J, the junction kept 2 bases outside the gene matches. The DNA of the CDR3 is TGTGCCTGGTGTAGCGGGAGGTCCTACAATGAGCAGTTCTTC. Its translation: CAWCSGRSYNEQFF.

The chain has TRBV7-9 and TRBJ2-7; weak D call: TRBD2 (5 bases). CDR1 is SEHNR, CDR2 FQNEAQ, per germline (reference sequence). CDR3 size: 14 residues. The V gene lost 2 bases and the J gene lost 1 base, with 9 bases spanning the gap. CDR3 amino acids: CASSLRRASYEQYF. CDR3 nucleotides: TGTGCCAGCAGCTTAAGGCGGGCTTCCTACGAGCAGTACTTC. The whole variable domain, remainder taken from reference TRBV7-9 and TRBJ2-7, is DTGVSQNPRHKITKRGQNVTFRCDPISEHNRLYWYRQTLGQGPEFLTYFQNEAQLEKSRLLSDRFSAERPKGSFSTLEIQRTEQGDSAMYLCASSLRRASYEQYFGPGTRLTVT.